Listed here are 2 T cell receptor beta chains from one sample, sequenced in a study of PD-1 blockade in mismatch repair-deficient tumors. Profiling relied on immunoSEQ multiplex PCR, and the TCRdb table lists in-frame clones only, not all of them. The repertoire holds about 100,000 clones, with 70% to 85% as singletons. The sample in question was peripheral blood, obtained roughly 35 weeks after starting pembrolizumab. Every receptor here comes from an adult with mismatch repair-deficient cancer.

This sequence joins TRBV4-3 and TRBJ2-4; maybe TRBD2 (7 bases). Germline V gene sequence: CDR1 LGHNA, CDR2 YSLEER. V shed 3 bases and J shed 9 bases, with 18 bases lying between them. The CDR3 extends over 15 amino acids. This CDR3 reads CASSQAFGGGAIQYF. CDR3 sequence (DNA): TGCGCCAGCAGCCAGGCTTTCGGCGGGGGCGCCATTCAGTACTTC.

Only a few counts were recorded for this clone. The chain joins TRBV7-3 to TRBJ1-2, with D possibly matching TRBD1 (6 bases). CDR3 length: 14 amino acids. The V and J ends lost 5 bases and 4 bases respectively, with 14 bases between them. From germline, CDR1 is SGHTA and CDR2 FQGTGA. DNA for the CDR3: TGTGCCAGCAGCACGGTGGGACAAAGCTATGGCTACACCTTC. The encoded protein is CASSTVGQSYGYTF.